This T cell receptor beta chain is from a study of human T cells and chemical hapten exposure. TCRdb processed the RACE reads anew with MiXCR; each CDR3 protein has one entry. The sample lists around 330,000 distinct CDR3 sequences; about 5% were seen once. Noted time point: pre-sensitization, week 0. As to treatment: therapeutic diphenylcyclopropenone sensitization with weekly scalp DPC. There are many counts of this clonotype. Trimming cost V 4 bases and J 0 bases, with 10 bases left between them. Germline CDR1 reads SGDLS; CDR2 reads YYNGEE. This CDR3 is built from 14 residues. The J gene is TRBJ1-2, the V gene TRBV9; tentative D call: TRBD1 (5 bases). The specimen comprised whole blood, sampled in connection with sensitization to the hapten diphenylcyclopropenone (DPC). This receptor was taken from a woman younger than 35 with alopecia areata. Some clones in this sample may be carry-over from other donors' samples. CDR3 DNA: TGTGCCAGCAGCCCCGTGACAGCTAACTATGGCTACACCTTC. Encoded protein: CASSPVTANYGYTF.